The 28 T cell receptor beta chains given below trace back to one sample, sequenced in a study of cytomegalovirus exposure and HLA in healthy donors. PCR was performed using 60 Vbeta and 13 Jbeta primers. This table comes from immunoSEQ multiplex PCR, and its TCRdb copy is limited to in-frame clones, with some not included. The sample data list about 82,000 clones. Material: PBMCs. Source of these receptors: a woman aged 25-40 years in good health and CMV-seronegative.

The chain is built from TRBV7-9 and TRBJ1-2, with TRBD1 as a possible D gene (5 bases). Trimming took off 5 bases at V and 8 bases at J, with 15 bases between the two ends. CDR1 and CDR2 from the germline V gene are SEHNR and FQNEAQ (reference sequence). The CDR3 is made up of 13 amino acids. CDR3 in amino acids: CASSVDTDGGYTF. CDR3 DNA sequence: TGTGCCAGCAGCGTGGACACAGACGGCGGCTACACCTTC.

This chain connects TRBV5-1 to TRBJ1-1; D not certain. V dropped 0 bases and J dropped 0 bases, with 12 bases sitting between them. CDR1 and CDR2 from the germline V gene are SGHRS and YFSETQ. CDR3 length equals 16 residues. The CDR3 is CASSLEEAAMNTEAFF. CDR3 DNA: TGCGCCAGCAGCTTGGAGGAGGCCGCCATGAACACTGAAGCTTTCTTT.

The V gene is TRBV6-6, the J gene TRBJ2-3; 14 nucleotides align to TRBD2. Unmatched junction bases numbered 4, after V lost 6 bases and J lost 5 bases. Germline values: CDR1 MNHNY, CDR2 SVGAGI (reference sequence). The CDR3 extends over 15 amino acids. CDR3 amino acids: CASSDGTSGRDTQYF. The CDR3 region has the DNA TGTGCCAGCAGCGATGGGACTAGCGGGAGAGATACGCAGTATTTT.

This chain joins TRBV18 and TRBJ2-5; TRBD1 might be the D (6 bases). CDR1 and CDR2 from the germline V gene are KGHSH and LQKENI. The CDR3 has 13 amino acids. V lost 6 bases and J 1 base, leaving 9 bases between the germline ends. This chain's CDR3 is CASSQGIQETQYF. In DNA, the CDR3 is TGTGCCAGCTCGCAGGGGATCCAAGAGACCCAGTACTTC.

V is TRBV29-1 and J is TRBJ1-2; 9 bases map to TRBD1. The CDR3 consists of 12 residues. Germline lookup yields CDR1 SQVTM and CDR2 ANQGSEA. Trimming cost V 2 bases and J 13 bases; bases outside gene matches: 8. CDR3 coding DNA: TGCAGCGTTGAATGGAGGACAGGGGTTGTCACCTTC. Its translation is CSVEWRTGVVTF. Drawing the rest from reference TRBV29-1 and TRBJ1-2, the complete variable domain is SAVISQKPSRDICQRGTSLTIQCQVDSQVTMMFWYRQQPGQSLTLIATANQGSEATYESGFVIDKFPISRPNLTFSTLTVSNMSPEDSSIYLCSVEWRTGVVTFGSGTRLTVV.

CDR3 in DNA: TGTGCCAGCAGCTTCCCGGGGGAGACCCAGTACTTC. It codes for CASSFPGETQYF. The chain has TRBV7-2 and TRBJ2-5, with a tentative D call TRBD2 (5 bases). Germline V gene sequence: CDR1 SGHTA, CDR2 FQGNSA. This CDR3 spans 12 amino acids. V shed 3 bases and J shed 5 bases, with 7 bases lying between them.

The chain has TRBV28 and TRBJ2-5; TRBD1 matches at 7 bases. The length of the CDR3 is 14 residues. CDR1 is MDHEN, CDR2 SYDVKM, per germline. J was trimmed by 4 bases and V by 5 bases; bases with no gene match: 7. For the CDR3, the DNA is TGTGCCAGCAGTCGTCCTCGACAGGGAGAGACCCAGTACTTC. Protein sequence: CASSRPRQGETQYF.

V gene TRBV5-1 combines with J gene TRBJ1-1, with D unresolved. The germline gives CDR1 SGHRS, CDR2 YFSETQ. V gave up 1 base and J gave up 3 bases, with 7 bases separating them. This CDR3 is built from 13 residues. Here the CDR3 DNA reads TGCGCCAGCAGCTTGAACGGAGACACTGAAGCTTTCTTT. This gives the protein CASSLNGDTEAFF.

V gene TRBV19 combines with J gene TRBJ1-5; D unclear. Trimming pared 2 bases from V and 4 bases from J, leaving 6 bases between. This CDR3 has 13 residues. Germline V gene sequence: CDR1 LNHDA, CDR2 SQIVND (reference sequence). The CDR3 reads CASSITENQPQHF. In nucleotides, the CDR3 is TGTGCCAGTAGTATAACTGAAAATCAGCCCCAGCATTTT.

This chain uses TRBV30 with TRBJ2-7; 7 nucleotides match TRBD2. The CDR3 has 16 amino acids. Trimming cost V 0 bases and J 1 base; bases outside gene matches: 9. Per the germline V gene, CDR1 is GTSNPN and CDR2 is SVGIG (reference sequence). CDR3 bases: TGTGCCTGGAGTGTACTAGGAGGGCGGGGGTCCTACGAGCAGTACTTC. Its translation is CAWSVLGGRGSYEQYF.

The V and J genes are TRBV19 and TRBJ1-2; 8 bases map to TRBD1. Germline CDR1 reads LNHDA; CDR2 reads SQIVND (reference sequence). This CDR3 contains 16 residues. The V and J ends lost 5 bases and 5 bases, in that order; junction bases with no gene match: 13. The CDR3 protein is CASSPAGGQGWYGYTF. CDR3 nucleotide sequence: TGTGCCAGTAGTCCGGCTGGAGGACAGGGATGGTATGGCTACACCTTC.

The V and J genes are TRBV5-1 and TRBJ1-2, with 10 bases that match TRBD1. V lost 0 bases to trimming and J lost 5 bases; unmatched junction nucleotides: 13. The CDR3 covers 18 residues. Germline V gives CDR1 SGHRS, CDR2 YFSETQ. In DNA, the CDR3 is TGCGCCAGCAGCTTGGGTCCCCTACGACAGGGGGCGAGGTATGGCTACACCTTC. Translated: CASSLGPLRQGARYGYTF. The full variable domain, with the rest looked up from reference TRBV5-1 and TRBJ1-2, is KAGVTQTPRYLIKTRGQQVTLSCSPISGHRSVSWYQQTPGQGLQFLFEYFSETQRNKGNFPGRFSGRQFSNSRSEMNVSTLELGDSALYLCASSLGPLRQGARYGYTFGSGTRLTVV.

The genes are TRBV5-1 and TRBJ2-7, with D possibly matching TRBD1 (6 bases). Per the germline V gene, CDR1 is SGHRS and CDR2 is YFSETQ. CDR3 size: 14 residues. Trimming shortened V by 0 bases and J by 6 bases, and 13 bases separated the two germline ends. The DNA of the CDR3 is TGCGCCAGCAGCTTGGTGGGACAAGGGTTCGAGCAGTACTTC. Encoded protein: CASSLVGQGFEQYF.

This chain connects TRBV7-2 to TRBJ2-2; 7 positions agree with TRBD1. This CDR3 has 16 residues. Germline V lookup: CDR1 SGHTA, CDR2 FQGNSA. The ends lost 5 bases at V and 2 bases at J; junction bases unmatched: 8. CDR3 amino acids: CASSIRQGPNTGELFF. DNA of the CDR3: TGTGCCAGCAGCATCCGACAGGGACCTAACACCGGGGAGCTGTTTTTT.

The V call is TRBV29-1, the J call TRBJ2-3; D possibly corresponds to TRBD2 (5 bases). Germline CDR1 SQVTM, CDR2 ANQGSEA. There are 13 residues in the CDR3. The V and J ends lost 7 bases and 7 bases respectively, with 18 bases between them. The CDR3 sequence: CSAFGLGVYTQYF. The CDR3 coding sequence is TGCAGCGCCTTCGGCCTCGGGGTATATACGCAGTATTTT.

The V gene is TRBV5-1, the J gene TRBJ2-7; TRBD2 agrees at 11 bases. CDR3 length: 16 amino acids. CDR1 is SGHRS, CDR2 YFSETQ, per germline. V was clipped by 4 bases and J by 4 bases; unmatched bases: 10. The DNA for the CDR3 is TGCGCCAGCAGCCCTGAACCGGGACTAGCGGTATACGAGCAGTACTTC. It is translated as CASSPEPGLAVYEQYF.

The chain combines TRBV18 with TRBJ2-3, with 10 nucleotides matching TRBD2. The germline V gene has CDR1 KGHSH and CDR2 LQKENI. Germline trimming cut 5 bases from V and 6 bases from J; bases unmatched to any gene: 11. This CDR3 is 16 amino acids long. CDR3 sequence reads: CASSNLAGESWDTQYF. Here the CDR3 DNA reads TGTGCCAGCTCAAATCTAGCGGGAGAATCATGGGATACGCAGTATTTT. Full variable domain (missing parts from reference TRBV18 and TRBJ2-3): NAGVMQNPRHLVRRRGQEARLRCSPMKGHSHVYWYRQLPEEGLKFMVYLQKENIIDESGMPKERFSAEFPKEGPSILRIQQVVRGDSAAYFCASSNLAGESWDTQYFGPGTRLTVL.

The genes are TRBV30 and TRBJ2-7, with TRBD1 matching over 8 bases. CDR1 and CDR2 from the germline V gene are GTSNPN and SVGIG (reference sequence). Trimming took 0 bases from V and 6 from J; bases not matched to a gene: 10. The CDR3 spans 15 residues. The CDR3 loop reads CAWSVPGQGAGEQYF. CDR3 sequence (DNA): TGTGCCTGGAGTGTACCAGGTCAGGGGGCCGGCGAGCAGTACTTC.

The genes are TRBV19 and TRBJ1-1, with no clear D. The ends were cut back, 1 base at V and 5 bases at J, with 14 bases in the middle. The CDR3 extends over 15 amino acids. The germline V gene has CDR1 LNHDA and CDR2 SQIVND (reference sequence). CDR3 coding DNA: TGTGCCAGTAGTATAGTTACGGGAGGTTTAACTGAAGCTTTCTTT. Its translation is CASSIVTGGLTEAFF.

Here the CDR3 reads CASSDRTGSDNEQFF. As DNA, the CDR3 is TGTGCCAGCAGTGATCGAACAGGATCCGACAATGAGCAGTTCTTC. This rearrangement joins TRBV2 to TRBJ2-1, with D possibly being TRBD1 (5 bases). Trimming removed 3 bases from V and 5 bases from J, with 14 bases in between. CDR1 and CDR2 from the germline V gene are SNHLY and FYNNEI. The CDR3 is made up of 15 amino acids.

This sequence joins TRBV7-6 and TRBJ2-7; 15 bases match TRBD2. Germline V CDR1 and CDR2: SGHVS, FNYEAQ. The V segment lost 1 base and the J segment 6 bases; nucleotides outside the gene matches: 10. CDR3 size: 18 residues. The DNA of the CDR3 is TGTGCCAGCAGCTTAGGGGTCGGACTAGCGGGAGGGGCCTCCGAGCAGTACTTC. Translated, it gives CASSLGVGLAGGASEQYF. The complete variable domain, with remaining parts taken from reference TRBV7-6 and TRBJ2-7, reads GAGVSQSPRYKVTKRGQDVALRCDPISGHVSLYWYRQALGQGPEFLTYFNYEAQQDKSGLPNDRFSAERPEGSISTLTIQRTEQRDSAMYRCASSLGVGLAGGASEQYFGPGTRLTVT.

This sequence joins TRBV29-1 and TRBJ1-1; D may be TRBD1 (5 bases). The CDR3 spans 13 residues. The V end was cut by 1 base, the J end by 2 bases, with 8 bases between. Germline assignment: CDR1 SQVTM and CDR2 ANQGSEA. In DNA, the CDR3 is TGCAGCGTTGAAGGGGGCCTTAACACTGAAGCTTTCTTT. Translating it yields CSVEGGLNTEAFF.

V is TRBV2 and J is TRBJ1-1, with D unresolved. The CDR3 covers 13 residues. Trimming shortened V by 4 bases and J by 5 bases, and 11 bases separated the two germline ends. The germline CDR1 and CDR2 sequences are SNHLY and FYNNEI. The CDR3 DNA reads TGTGCCAGCAGTGGGAAAAGGGAGACTGAAGCTTTCTTT. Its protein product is CASSGKRETEAFF.

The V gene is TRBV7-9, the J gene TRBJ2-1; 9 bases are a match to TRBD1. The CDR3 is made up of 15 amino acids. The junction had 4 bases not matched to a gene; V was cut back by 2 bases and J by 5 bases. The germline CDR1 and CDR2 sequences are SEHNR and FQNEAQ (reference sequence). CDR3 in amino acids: CASSLFGTGNNEQFF. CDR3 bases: TGTGCCAGCAGCTTATTTGGGACAGGGAACAATGAGCAGTTCTTC.

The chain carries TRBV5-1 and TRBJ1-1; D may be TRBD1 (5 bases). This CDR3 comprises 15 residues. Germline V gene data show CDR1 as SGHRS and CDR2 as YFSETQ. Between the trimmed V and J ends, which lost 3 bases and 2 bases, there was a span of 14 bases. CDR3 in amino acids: CASSWNRLGNTEAFF. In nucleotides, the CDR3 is TGCGCCAGCAGCTGGAACAGGCTTGGAAACACTGAAGCTTTCTTT.

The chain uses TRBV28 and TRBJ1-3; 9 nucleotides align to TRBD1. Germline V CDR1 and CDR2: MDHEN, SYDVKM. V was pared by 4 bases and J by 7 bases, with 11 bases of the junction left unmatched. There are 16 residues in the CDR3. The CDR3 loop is CASSYDPTDRGNTIYF. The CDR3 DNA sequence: TGTGCCAGCAGTTACGACCCAACCGACAGGGGGAACACCATATATTTT. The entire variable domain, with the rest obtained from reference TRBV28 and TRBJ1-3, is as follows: DVKVTQSSRYLVKRTGEKVFLECVQDMDHENMFWYRQDPGLGLRLIYFSYDVKMKEKGDIPEGYSVSREKKERFSLILESASTNQTSMYLCASSYDPTDRGNTIYFGEGSWLTVV.

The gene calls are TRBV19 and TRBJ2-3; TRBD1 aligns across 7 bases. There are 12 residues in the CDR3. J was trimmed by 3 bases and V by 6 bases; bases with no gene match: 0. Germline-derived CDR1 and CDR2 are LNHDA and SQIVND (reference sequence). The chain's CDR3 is CASRQGTDTQYF. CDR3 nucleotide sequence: TGTGCCAGTAGACAGGGGACAGATACGCAGTATTTT. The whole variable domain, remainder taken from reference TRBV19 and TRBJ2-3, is DGGITQSPKYLFRKEGQNVTLSCEQNLNHDAMYWYRQDPGQGLRLIYYSQIVNDFQKGDIAEGYSVSREKKESFPLTVTSAQKNPTAFYLCASRQGTDTQYFGPGTRLTVL.

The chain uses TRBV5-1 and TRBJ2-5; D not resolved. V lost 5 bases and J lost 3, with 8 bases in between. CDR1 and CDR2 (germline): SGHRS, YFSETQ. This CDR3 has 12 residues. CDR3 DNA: TGCGCCAGCAGAACCCGGGAAGAGACCCAGTACTTC. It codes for CASRTREETQYF.